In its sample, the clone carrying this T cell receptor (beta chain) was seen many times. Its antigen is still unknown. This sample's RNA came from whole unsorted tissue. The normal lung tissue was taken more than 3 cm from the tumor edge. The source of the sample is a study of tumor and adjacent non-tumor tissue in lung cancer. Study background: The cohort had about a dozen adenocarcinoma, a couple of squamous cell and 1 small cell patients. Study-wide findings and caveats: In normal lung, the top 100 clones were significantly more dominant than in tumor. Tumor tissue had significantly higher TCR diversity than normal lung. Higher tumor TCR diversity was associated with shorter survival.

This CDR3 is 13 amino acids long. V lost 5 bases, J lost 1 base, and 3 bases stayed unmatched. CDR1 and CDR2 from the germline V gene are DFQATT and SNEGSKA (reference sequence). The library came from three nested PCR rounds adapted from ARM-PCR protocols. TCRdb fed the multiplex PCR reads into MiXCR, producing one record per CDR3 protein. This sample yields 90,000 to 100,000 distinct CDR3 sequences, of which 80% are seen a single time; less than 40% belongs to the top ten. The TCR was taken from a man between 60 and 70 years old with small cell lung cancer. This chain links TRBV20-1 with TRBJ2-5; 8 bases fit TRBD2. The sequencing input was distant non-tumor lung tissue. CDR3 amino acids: CSAYSGTQETQYF. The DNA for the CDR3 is TGCAGTGCTTATAGCGGGACCCAAGAGACCCAGTACTTC.